The clone carrying this T cell receptor (beta chain) has at least ten counts. What it binds is not known. TCRdb re-processed the PCR reads through MiXCR. Among 85,000 to 95,000 clones listed, approximately 15% were seen once. Patients underwent thyroid surgery, and none had received any treatment before it. The sample is drawn from a study of metastatic and nonmetastatic thyroid tumors. Overall study results and limits: Benign nodules reportedly had significantly lower TCR beta diversity than malignant thyroid tumors in blood and tumor.

Germline V gives CDR1 DFQATT, CDR2 SNEGSKA (reference sequence). This CDR3 is 16 amino acids long. J gave up 2 bases and V 8 bases, and 16 bases lay outside the gene matches. This rearrangement joins TRBV20-1 to TRBJ2-5, with TRBD2 identical over 8 bases. The origin of this receptor is a female donor with papillary thyroid cancer or a benign thyroid nodule (not recorded which). Some clones in this sample may be carry-over from other donors' samples. Source material: blood. The CDR3 region has the DNA TGCAGTCCATCCGGGACTAGAAAAGAGGGTCAAGAGACCCAGTACTTC. The encoded protein is CSPSGTRKEGQETQYF.